This TCR beta chain was recovered during a study of cytomegalovirus exposure and HLA in healthy donors. Findings and limits, study-wide: Earlier analysis looked at TCR beta V segments, and most were productive about 87% or about 30% of the time. Reports state that TCR beta sequences accurately predicted most subjects' HLA-A and HLA-B alleles. The authors judged a highly shared variant cluster likely a sequencing artifact.

PCR used 60 Vbeta primers and 13 Jbeta primers. Here immunoSEQ multiplex PCR was the method, and the copy in TCRdb shows in-frame clones only, minus some. The listing contains about 76,000 clones. As to this clone: Antigen: not known.

The clonotype comes from a woman aged 40 to 50 in good health and CMV-seropositive. The sequencing sample was made of PBMCs.

CDR3 DNA sequence: TGCGCCAGCAATGACTCTCGTGAGGATGGCTACACCTTC. It encodes CASNDSREDGYTF. The chain links TRBV10-1 to TRBJ1-2; D is ambiguous. This CDR3 is 13 amino acids long. Germline CDR1 WNHNN, CDR2 SYGVQD (reference sequence). Trimming shortened V by 7 bases and J by 6 bases, and 15 bases separated the two germline ends.